Below, one TCR beta chain is given with its context. These data originate in a study of OX40 agonist ivuxolimab in advanced cancers. At the level of the study: Ivuxolimab is a fully human IgG2 antibody that activates OX40 (CD134).

The method was immunoSEQ multiplex PCR; TCRdb's version includes in-frame clones alone and lacks a portion of them. The profile shows 15,000 to 20,000 clones, 74% of them singletons. The CDR3 is made up of 11 amino acids. Germline V CDR1 and CDR2: MNHNS, SASEGT. The V gene lost 2 bases and the J gene lost 8 bases, with 7 bases spanning the gap. The TCR originated in an adult with an advanced solid tumor such as melanoma, head and neck, liver or kidney cancer. This chain uses TRBV6-1 with TRBJ2-7; D unclear. The starting material was CD4+ or CD8+ T cells sorted from blood, obtained in a trial of the OX40 agonist ivuxolimab. The CDR3 bases are TGTGCCAGCAGTGAACTCCAGAAGCAGTACTTC. Its translation is CASSELQKQYF.